This record looks at one T cell receptor beta chain sequence and its context. Its antigen is undetermined. CDR3 size: 14 residues. Germline V lookup: CDR1 SEHNR, CDR2 FQNEAQ (reference sequence). Trimming took off 2 bases at V and 2 bases at J, with 9 bases between the two ends. Reverse transcription of all isolated RNA meant that expressed TCRB transcripts were sequenced. Assay used: immunoSEQ multiplex PCR; TCRdb lists only in-frame clones, some missing. The table includes about 370,000 clones, around 15% detected once. This sample was taken from a study of beta chain features in type 1 diabetes. Study-wide context: Age, gender, cell numbers and subset yield matched between patients and controls. Study findings and constraints: TCRB CDR3s were moderately but significantly shorter in Type 1 diabetes patients in all four CD4+ subsets. Among type 1 diabetes patients, VDJ junctions had fewer insertions and more deletions. Whether TCRB rearrangement is influenced by HLA type went unresolved here.

The J gene is TRBJ1-2, the V gene TRBV7-9; D remains unclear. The receptor was derived from a woman under 30 in good health. The source material was naive CD4+ T cells from blood. The CDR3 is CASSLQTGNYGYTF. As DNA, the CDR3 is TGTGCCAGCAGCTTACAGACGGGAAACTATGGCTACACCTTC.